This T cell receptor beta chain appears in the sequencing data of a study of T cells in Graves' hyperthyroidism and ophthalmopathy. Study observations and caveats: Ophthalmopathy was distinguished from stable hyperthyroidism by 13 V-J signatures. Blood also held most thyroid clonotypes expanded beyond 0.001.

Regions amplified from RNA transcripts were the TCR beta CDR3 regions. The TCR CDR3 first-round RT-PCR relied on the HTBI primer set. TCRdb re-analysed the multiplex PCR reads in MiXCR, keeping a single row per CDR3 protein. The data hold fewer than 750,000 distinct CDR3 sequences, with about 45% observed a single time. This clonotype showed up many times. Its antigen is still unknown. Across 18 months, stable Graves' hyperthyroidism was marked by no progression to ophthalmopathy. Hyperthyroidism was newly diagnosed in patients aged 18 to 65 (duration under 2 months). The CDR3 contains 15 residues. Germline CDR1 and CDR2: MNHEY and SMNVEV (reference sequence). V lost 3 bases, J lost 3 bases, and 7 bases stayed unmatched.

This TCR was sampled from a woman aged 18-29 years with Graves' hyperthyroidism. The J gene is TRBJ2-7, the V gene TRBV27, with TRBD1 matching over 8 bases. What was sequenced was peripheral blood or thyroid tissue (not recorded which). The CDR3 loop reads CASSFHETGVYEQYF. Here the CDR3 DNA reads TGTGCCAGCAGTTTCCATGAGACAGGGGTCTACGAGCAGTACTTC.